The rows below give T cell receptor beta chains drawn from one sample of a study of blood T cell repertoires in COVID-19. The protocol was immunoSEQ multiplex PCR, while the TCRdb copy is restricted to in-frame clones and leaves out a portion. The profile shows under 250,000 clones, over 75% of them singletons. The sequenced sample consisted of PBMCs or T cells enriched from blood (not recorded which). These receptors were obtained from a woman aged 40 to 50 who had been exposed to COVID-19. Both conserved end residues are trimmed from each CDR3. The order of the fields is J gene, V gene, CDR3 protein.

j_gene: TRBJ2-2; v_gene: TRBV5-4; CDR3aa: ASSFRGSGELF
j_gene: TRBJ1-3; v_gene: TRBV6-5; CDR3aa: ASRVDRGTGNTIY
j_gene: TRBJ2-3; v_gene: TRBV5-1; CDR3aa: ASSQTGAITDTQY
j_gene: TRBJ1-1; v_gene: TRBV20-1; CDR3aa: SGTQGVLRY
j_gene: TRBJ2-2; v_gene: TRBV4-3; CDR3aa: ASSQEGRNTGELF
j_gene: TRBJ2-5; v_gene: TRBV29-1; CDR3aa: SGGGQTQY
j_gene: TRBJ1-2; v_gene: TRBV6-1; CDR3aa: ASSEAYGVYGYT
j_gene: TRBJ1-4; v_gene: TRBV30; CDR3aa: AWMGGTDNEKLF
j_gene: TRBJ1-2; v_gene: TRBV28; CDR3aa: ASSDRGLGGYT
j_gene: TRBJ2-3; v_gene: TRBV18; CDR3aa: ASSQLTSGRTDTQY
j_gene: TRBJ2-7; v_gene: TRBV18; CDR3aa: ASSPSQEFEQY
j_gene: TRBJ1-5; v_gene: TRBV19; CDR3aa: ASSGANQPQH